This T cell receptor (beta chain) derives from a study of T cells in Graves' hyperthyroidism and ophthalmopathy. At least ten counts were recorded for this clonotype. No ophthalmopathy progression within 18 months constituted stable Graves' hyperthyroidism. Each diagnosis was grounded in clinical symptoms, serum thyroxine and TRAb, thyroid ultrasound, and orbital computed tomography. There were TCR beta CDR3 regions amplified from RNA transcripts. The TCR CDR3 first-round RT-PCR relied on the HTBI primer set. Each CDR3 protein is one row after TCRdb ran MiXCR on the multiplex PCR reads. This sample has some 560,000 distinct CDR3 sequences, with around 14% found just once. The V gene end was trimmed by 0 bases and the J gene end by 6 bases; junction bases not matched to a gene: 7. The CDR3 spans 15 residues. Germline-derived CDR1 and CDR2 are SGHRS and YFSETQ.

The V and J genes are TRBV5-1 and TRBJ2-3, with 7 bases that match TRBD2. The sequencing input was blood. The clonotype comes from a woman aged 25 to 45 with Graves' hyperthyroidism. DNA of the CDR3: TGCGCCAGCAGCTTGGGTCCTCTAGCGGCGGATACGCAGTATTTT. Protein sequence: CASSLGPLAADTQYF.